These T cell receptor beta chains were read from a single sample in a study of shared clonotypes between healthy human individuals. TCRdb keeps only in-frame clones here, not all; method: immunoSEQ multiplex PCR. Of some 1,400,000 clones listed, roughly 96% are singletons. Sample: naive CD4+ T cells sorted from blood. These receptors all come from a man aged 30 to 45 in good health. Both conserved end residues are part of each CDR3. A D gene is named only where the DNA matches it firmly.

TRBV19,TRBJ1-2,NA,CASSHRTLFYGYTF,TGTGCCAGCTCACACAGGACCCTCTTCTATGGCTACACCTTC
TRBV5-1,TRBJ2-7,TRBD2,CASSLGLAGVFSYEQYF,TGCGCCAGCAGCTTGGGACTAGCGGGAGTCTTTTCCTACGAGCAGTACTTC
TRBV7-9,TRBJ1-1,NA,CASSETGTRNTEAFF,TGTGCCAGCAGTGAGACCGGGACGCGAAACACTGAAGCTTTCTTT
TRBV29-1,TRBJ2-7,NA,CSVGTPSYEQYF,TGCAGCGTCGGGACACCTTCCTACGAGCAGTACTTC
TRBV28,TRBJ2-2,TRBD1,CASSLGRGRTGELFF,TGTGCCAGCAGTTTAGGCAGGGGGCGCACCGGGGAGCTGTTTTTT
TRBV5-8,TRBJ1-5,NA,CASSLAGLSQHF,TGTGCCAGCAGCTTGGCGGGACTTTCCCAGCATTTT
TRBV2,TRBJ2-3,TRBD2,CASSEKLAGVGADTQYF,TGTGCCAGCAGTGAGAAACTAGCGGGAGTTGGTGCAGATACGCAGTATTTT
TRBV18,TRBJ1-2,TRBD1,CASSPNFLDREENGYTF,TGTGCCAGCTCACCTAACTTTTTGGACAGGGAAGAGAATGGCTACACCTTC
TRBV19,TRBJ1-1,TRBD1,CASRRDSSPSPNTEAFF,TGTGCCAGTAGACGGGACAGCTCACCCTCTCCAAACACTGAAGCTTTCTTT
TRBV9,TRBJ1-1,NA,CASSVVGIGNTEAFF,TGTGCCAGCAGCGTAGTAGGGATAGGGAACACTGAAGCTTTCTTT
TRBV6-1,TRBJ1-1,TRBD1,CASSEEDSDRVGFDTEAFF,TGTGCCAGCAGTGAAGAAGACTCCGACAGGGTGGGGTTCGACACTGAAGCTTTCTTT
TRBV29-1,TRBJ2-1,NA,CSVDSRLSLNEQFF,TGCAGCGTTGACAGTAGACTCAGCCTGAATGAGCAGTTCTTC
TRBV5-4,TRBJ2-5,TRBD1,CASSLVGQGRQTQYF,TGTGCCAGCAGCTTGGTTGGACAGGGAAGGCAGACCCAGTACTTC